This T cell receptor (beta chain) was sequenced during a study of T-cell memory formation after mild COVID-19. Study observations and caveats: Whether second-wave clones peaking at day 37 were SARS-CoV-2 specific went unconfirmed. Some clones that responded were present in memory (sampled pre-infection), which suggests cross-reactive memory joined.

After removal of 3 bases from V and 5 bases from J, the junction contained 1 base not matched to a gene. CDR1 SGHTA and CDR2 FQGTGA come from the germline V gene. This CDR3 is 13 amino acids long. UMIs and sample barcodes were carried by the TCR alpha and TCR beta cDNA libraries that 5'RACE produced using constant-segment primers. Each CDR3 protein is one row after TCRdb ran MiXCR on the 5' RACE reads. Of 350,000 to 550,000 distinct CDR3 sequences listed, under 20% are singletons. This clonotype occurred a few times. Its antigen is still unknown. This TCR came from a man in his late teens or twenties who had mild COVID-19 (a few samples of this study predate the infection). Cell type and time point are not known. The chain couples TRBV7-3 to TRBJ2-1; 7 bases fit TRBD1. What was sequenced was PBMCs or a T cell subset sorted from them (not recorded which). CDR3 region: CASSFGTDNEQFF. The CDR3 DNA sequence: TGTGCCAGCAGCTTTGGGACAGACAATGAGCAGTTCTTC.